The 2 T cell receptor beta chains presented below share a single source sample, sequenced in a study of CD8 T cells in ankylosing spondylitis. TCRdb used MiXCR to reprocess the 5' RACE reads, holding one entry per CDR3 protein. The top ten clones hold approximately 14% of a sample with a few hundred thousand distinct CDR3 sequences, under 8.5% of them seen once. Study-level points and caveats: Ankylosing spondylitis blood appeared to carry a characteristic TCR beta motif of eight or nine highly homologous variants.

Antigens of these TCRs are unknown. Sequencing input: blood, either unsorted or a sorted T cell fraction (not recorded which). The origin of the receptors is a male donor with ankylosing spondylitis.

This clonotype was seen a few times. This chain joins TRBV20-1 and TRBJ2-2; unclear D gene. Germline CDR1 DFQATT, CDR2 SNEGSKA (reference sequence). The CDR3 consists of 14 residues. V lost 3 bases and J lost 4, with 12 bases in between. CDR3 region: CSARGTTPTGELFF. The CDR3 DNA reads TGCAGTGCTAGGGGCACGACACCCACCGGGGAGCTGTTTTTT.

The gene calls are TRBV11-2 and TRBJ2-1, with 15 positions matching TRBD2. The V and J ends lost 5 bases and 1 base, in that order; junction bases with no gene match: 9. The germline V gene encodes CDR1 SGHAT and CDR2 FQNNGV. The length of the CDR3 is 19 residues. In DNA, the CDR3 is TGTGCCAGCAGCACCCCGGGACTAGCGGGAGGTAGGTCCTACAATGAGCAGTTCTTC. Its protein is CASSTPGLAGGRSYNEQFF. Combining the CDR3 with reference TRBV11-2 and TRBJ2-1 gives the whole variable domain EAGVAQSPRYKIIEKRQSVAFWCNPISGHATLYWYQQILGQGPKLLIQFQNNGVVDDSQLPKDRFSAERLKGVDSTLKIQPAKLEDSAVYLCASSTPGLAGGRSYNEQFFGPGTRLTVL.